The rows below give T cell receptor beta chains drawn from one sample of a study of T cell responses to AZD1222 COVID-19 vaccine. Produced via immunoSEQ multiplex PCR; TCRdb's table is partial and in-frame only. The sample records 200,000 or so clones, 85% to 90% being singletons. The specimen comprised peripheral blood, sampled on day 0 of MenACWY control vaccination. The origin of the receptors is an adult in good health. CDR3s include the opening cysteine and the closing phenylalanine or tryptophan. Each record gives: CDR3 DNA, CDR3 protein, V gene, J gene, D gene, CDR3 length. A D gene is named only where the DNA matches it firmly.

CDR3nt: TGTGCCAGCAGTGAACCAGGGACAAGATATGGCTACACCTTC
CDR3aa: CASSEPGTRYGYTF
v_gene: TRBV2
j_gene: TRBJ1-2
d_gene: -
len: 14

CDR3nt: TGTGCCATCAGTGAATCCAGGGAGCAGTTCTTC
CDR3aa: CAISESREQFF
v_gene: TRBV10-3
j_gene: TRBJ2-1
d_gene: -
len: 11

CDR3nt: TGTGCCAGCAGCCCTGACAGGGGTTCCCACGAGCAGTACTTC
CDR3aa: CASSPDRGSHEQYF
v_gene: TRBV7-3
j_gene: TRBJ2-7
d_gene: TRBD1
len: 14

CDR3nt: TGTGCCAGCAGTTCCGACAGGGCTCACAATGAGCAGTTCTTC
CDR3aa: CASSSDRAHNEQFF
v_gene: TRBV6-5
j_gene: TRBJ2-1
d_gene: TRBD1
len: 14

CDR3nt: TGTGCCAGCAGTTTAAGGACAGGGATTGAAGCTTTCTTT
CDR3aa: CASSLRTGIEAFF
v_gene: TRBV12-3/TRBV12-4
j_gene: TRBJ1-1
d_gene: TRBD1
len: 13

CDR3nt: TGCAGTGCTAGTGACAGGGTGCTGGGGAATGAGCAGTTCTTC
CDR3aa: CSASDRVLGNEQFF
v_gene: TRBV20-1
j_gene: TRBJ2-1
d_gene: TRBD1
len: 14

CDR3nt: TGTGCCAGCAGCTTAGGGGGAGATGAGCAGTTCTTC
CDR3aa: CASSLGGDEQFF
v_gene: TRBV7-9
j_gene: TRBJ2-1
d_gene: -
len: 12

CDR3nt: TGCGCCAGCAGCTTGGACCCAGGGCAGGGAAACACCATATATTTT
CDR3aa: CASSLDPGQGNTIYF
v_gene: TRBV5-1
j_gene: TRBJ1-3
d_gene: -
len: 15

CDR3nt: TGTGCCAGCAGTTTTGGGGGCGGCTATGGCTACACCTTC
CDR3aa: CASSFGGGYGYTF
v_gene: TRBV28
j_gene: TRBJ1-2
d_gene: -
len: 13

CDR3nt: TGTGCCAGCAGACCTCCGGGACAGGGGAGTTCACCCCTCCACTTT
CDR3aa: CASRPPGQGSSPLHF
v_gene: TRBV28
j_gene: TRBJ1-6
d_gene: TRBD1
len: 15